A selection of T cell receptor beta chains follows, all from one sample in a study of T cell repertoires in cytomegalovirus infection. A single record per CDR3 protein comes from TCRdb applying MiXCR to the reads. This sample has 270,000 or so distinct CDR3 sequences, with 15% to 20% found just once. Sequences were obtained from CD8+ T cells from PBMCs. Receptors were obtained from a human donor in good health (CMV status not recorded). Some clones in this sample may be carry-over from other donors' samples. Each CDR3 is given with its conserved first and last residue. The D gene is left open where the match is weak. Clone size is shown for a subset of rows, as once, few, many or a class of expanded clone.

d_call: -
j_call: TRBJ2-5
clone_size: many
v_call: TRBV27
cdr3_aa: CASSLLGGLETQYF
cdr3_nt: TGTGCCAGCAGTTTGTTAGGAGGGTTGGAGACCCAGTACTTC

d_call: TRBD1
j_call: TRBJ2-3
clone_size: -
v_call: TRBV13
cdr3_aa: CASSKDRGSTDTQYF
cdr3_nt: TGTGCCAGCAGCAAGGACAGGGGAAGCACAGATACGCAGTATTTT

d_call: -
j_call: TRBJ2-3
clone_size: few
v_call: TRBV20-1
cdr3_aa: CSARDRMGGTDTQYF
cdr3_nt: TGCAGTGCTAGAGATCGGATGGGCGGAACAGATACGCAGTATTTT

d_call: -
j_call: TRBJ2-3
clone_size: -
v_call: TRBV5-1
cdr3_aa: CASSLGTTGSDTQYF
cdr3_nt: TGCGCCAGCAGCTTGGGAACTACAGGGTCAGATACGCAGTATTTT

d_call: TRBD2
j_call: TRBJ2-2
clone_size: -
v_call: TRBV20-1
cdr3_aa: CSARDLGGARTAGELFF
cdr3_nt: TGCAGTGCTAGAGATCTCGGGGGGGCCAGAACGGCCGGGGAGCTGTTTTTT

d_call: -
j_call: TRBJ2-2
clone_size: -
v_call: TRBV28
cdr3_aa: CASSLLGANGELFF
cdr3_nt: TGTGCCAGCAGTTTACTAGGGGCGAACGGGGAGCTGTTTTTT

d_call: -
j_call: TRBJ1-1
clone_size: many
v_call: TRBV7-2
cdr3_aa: CASSPTWGLRAEAFF
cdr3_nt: TGTGCCAGCAGCCCAACATGGGGGCTCAGAGCTGAAGCTTTCTTT

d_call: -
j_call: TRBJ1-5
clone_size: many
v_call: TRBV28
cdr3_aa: CASRDFSTRGLNQPQHF
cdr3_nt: TGTGCCAGCAGGGACTTCTCGACCCGCGGGCTCAATCAGCCCCAGCATTTT

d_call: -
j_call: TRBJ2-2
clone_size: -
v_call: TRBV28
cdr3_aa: CASSPGWTGELFF
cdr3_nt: TGTGCCAGCAGTCCCGGGTGGACCGGGGAGCTGTTTTTT

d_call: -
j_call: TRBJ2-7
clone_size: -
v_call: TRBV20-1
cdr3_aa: CSASDEDYEQYF
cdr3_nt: TGCAGTGCTTCGGACGAGGACTACGAGCAGTACTTC

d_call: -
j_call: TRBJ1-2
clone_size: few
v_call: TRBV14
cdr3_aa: CASSQPGLGRFGYGYTF
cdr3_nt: TGTGCCAGCAGCCAACCGGGACTGGGGAGATTTGGCTATGGCTACACCTTC

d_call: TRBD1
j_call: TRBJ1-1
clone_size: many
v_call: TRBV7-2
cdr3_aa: CASSLFIRPTGQNTEAFF
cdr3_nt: TGTGCCAGCAGCTTATTTATCAGGCCGACAGGGCAGAACACTGAAGCTTTCTTT

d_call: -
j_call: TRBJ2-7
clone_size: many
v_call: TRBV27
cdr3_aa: CASSFGPISYEQYF
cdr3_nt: TGTGCCAGCAGTTTTGGGCCTATTTCCTACGAGCAGTACTTC

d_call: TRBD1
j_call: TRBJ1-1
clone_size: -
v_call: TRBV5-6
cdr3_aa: CASSLGVQGSTEAFF
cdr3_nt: TGTGCCAGCAGCTTGGGGGTACAGGGGAGCACTGAAGCTTTCTTT

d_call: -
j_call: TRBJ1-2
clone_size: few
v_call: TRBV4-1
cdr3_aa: CASSQVLGDYGYTF
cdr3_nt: TGCGCCAGCAGCCAAGTTTTAGGAGACTATGGCTACACCTTC

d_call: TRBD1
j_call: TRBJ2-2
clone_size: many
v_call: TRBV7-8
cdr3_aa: CASSLVTGGTGELFF
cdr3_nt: TGTGCCAGCAGCTTAGTGACAGGGGGTACCGGGGAGCTGTTTTTT

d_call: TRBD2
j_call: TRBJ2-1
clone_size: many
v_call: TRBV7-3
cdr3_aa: CASSLTSGGANEQFF
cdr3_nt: TGTGCCAGCAGCTTAACTAGCGGGGGGGCCAATGAGCAGTTCTTC

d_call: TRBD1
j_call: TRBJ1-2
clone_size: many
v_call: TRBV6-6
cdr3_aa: CASSYSGGQGASVTF
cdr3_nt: TGTGCCAGCAGTTACTCAGGAGGACAGGGGGCGTCGGTTACCTTC

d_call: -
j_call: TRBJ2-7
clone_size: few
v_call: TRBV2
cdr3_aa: CAIRGPSYEQYF
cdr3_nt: TGTGCCATAAGAGGGCCCTCCTACGAGCAGTACTTC

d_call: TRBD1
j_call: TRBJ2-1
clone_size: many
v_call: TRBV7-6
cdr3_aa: CASSTYRDRSAGTPYNEQFF
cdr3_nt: TGTGCCAGCAGTACCTACCGGGACAGGTCGGCGGGGACCCCCTACAATGAGCAGTTCTTC

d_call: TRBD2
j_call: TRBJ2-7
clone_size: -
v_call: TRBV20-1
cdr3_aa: CSAHPGTSGNYEQYF
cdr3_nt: TGCAGTGCTCACCCCGGGACTAGCGGTAACTACGAGCAGTACTTC

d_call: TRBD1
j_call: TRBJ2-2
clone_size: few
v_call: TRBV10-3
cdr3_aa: CAISGTGGILTGELFF
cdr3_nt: TGTGCCATCAGCGGGACAGGGGGCATATTAACCGGGGAGCTGTTTTTT

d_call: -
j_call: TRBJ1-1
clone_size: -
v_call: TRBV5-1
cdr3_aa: CASSLAGGSLEAFF
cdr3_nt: TGCGCCAGCAGCTTAGCGGGGGGATCTCTTGAAGCTTTCTTT

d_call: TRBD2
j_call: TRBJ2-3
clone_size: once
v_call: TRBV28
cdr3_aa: CASSFYSGEESTDTQYF
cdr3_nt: TGTGCCAGCAGTTTCTATAGCGGGGAGGAGAGCACAGATACGCAGTATTTT

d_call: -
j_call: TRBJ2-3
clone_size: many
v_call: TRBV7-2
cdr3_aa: CASSLFEGMPDTQYF
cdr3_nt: TGTGCCAGCAGCTTATTCGAGGGGATGCCAGATACGCAGTATTTT

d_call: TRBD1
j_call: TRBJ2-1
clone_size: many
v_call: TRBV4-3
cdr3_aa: CASSQDLPTGGSYNEQFF
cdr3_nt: TGCGCCAGCAGCCAAGATTTGCCGACAGGGGGTTCCTACAATGAGCAGTTCTTC

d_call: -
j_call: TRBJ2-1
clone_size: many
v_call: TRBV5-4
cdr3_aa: CASSSTGFGGEQFF
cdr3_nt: TGTGCCAGCAGCTCCACAGGGTTCGGCGGTGAGCAGTTCTTC

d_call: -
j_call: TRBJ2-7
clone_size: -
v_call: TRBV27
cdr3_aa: CASSLNRRARYEQYF
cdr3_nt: TGTGCCAGCAGTTTAAATCGGAGGGCCCGTTACGAGCAGTACTTC

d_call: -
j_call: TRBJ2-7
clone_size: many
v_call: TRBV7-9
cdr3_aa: CASATGPGQTYEQYF
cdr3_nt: TGTGCCAGCGCCACGGGCCCCGGACAGACTTACGAGCAGTACTTC

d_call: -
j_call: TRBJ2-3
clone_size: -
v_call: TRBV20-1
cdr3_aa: CSAREAPPLEITDTQYF
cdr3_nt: TGCAGTGCTAGAGAGGCCCCCCCCTTGGAGATCACAGATACGCAGTATTTT

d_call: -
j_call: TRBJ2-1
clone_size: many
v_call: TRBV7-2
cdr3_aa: CASSLAGLEGYNEQFF
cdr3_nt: TGTGCCAGCAGCTTAGCAGGGCTGGAAGGATACAATGAGCAGTTCTTC

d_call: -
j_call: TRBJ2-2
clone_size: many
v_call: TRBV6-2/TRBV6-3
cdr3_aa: CASCGPGELFF
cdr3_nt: TGTGCCAGCTGTGGGCCCGGGGAGCTGTTTTTT

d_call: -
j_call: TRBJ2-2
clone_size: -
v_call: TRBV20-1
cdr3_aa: CSARDVTGSETGELFF
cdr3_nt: TGCAGTGCTAGAGACGTTACAGGGTCGGAAACCGGGGAGCTGTTTTTT

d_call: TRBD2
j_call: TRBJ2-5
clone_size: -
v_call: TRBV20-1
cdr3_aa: CSARGGGVQETQYF
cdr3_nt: TGCAGTGCTAGAGGCGGGGGGGTCCAAGAGACCCAGTACTTC

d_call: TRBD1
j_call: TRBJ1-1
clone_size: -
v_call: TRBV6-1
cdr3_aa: CASSEALRTGVGYTEAFF
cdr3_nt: TGTGCCAGCAGTGAAGCGTTGCGGACAGGGGTTGGGTACACTGAAGCTTTCTTT

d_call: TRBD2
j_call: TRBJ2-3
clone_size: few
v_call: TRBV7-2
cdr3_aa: CASSSLSTSGAHTDTQYF
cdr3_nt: TGTGCCAGCAGTTCTCTTTCTACTAGCGGGGCACACACAGATACGCAGTATTTT